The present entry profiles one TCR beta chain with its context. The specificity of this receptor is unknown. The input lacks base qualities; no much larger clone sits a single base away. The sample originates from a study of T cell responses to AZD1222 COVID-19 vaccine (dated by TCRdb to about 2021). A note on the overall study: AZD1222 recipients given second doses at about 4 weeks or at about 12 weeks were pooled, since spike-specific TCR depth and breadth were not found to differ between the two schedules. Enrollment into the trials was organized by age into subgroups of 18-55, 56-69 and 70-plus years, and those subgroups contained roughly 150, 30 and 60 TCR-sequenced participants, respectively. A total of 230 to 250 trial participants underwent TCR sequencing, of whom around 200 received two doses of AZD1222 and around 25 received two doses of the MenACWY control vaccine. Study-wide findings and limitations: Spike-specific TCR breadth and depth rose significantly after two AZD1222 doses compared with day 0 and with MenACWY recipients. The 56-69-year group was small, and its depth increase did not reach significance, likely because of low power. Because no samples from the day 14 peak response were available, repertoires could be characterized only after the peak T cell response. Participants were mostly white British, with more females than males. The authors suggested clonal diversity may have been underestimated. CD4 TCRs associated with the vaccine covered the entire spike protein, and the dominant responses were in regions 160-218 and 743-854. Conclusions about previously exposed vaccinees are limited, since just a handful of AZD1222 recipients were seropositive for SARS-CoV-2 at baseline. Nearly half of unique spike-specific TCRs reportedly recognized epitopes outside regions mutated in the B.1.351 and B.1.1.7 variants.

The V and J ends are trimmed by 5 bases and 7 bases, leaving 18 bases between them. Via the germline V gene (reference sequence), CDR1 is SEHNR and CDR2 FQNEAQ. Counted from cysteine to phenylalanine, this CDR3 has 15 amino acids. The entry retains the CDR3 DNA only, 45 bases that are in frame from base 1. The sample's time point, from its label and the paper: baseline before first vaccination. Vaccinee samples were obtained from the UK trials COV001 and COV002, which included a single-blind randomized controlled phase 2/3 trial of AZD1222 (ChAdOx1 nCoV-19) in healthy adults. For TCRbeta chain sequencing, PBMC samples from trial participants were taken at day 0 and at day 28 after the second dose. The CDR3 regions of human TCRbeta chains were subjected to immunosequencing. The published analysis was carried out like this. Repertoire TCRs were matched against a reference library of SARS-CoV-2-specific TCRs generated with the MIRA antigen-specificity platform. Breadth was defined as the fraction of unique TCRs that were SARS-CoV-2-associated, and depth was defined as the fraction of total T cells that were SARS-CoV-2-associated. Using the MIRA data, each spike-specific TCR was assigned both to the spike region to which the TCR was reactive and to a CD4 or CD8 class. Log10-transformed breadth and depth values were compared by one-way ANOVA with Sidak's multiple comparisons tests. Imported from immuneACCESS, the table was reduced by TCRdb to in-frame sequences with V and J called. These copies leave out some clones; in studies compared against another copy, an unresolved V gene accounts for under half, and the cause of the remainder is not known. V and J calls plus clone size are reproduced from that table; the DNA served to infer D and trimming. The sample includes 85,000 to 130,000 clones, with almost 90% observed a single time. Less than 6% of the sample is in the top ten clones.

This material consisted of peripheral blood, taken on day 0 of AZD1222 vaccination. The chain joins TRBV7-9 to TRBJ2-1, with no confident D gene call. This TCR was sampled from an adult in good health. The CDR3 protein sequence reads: CASSSPVGLMNEQFF. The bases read TGTGCCAGCAGCAGCCCGGTAGGCCTAATGAATGAGCAGTTCTTC. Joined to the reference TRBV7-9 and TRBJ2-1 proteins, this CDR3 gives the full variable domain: DTGVSQNPRHKITKRGQNVTFRCDPISEHNRLYWYRQTLGQGPEFLTYFQNEAQLEKSRLLSDRFSAERPKGSFSTLEIQRTEQGDSAMYLCASSSPVGLMNEQFFGPGTRLTVL.